A selection of T cell receptor beta chains follows, all from one sample in a study of beta chain features in type 1 diabetes. Repertoires were generated with immunoSEQ multiplex PCR, while TCRdb's copy carries only in-frame clones and drops some. The sample lists fewer than 500,000 clones; approximately 15% were seen once. Source material: naive CD4+ T cells from blood. The receptors originated from a man under 40 in good health. Each CDR3 is given with its conserved first and last residue. D genes are given only for firm matches. Rows may omit the clone size; those that give it use once, few, many or a size class.

clone_size,d_call,v_call,j_call,cdr3_nt,cdr3_aa
few,TRBD2,TRBV19,TRBJ2-1,TGTGCCAGTAGTACTAGCGGGGTGACCTACAATGAGCAGTTCTTC,CASSTSGVTYNEQFF
few,TRBD2,TRBV10-3,TRBJ2-1,TGTGCCACGACCGGGACTAGCGGGAGGGCCAGGTATGGTGAGCAGTTCTTC,CATTGTSGRARYGEQFF
-,-,TRBV11-1,TRBJ2-1,TGTGCCGCGGGGCGGGATTACAATGAGCAGTTCTTC,CAAGRDYNEQFF
few,-,TRBV5-1,TRBJ1-2,TGCGCCAGCAGCCTCAGCAGGGTGAACTATGGCTACACCTTC,CASSLSRVNYGYTF
-,-,TRBV4-2,TRBJ2-5,TGTGCCAGCAGCCAAGTCGGCTTACGGAGGGAGGAGACCCAGTACTTC,CASSQVGLRREETQYF
-,-,TRBV9,TRBJ1-6,TGTGCCAGCGCACCCAAGGCAGGGAATAATTCACCCCTCCACTTT,CASAPKAGNNSPLHF
many,-,TRBV10-3,TRBJ2-6,TGTGCCATCAGTGACGTTAACGTCCTGACTTTC,CAISDVNVLTF
-,-,TRBV2,TRBJ1-1,TGTGCCAGCAATATGGCCTACACTGAAGCTTTCTTT,CASNMAYTEAFF
-,TRBD2,TRBV4-3,TRBJ2-1,TGCGCCAGCAGCCTATTCGAGGGCGGGAGCTCCTACAATGAGCAGTTCTTC,CASSLFEGGSSYNEQFF
-,TRBD2,TRBV11-3,TRBJ2-7,TGTGCCAGCAGCCGTAGCGGGGGACGGAGCGAGCAGTACTTC,CASSRSGGRSEQYF
many,-,TRBV30,TRBJ2-6,TGTGCCTGGAAGGGGGACGTAGCGGGGGCCAACGTCCTGACTTTC,CAWKGDVAGANVLTF
-,TRBD1,TRBV15,TRBJ1-5,TGTGCCACCAGCAGAGCGGCAGGGGGACGGCCCCAGCATTTT,CATSRAAGGRPQHF
-,TRBD2,TRBV15,TRBJ2-3,TGTGCCACCAGCAGGAAGACTAGCGGTGCAGATACGCAGTATTTT,CATSRKTSGADTQYF
many,-,TRBV7-2,TRBJ2-3,TGTGCCAGCAGCCCTAGGGCAGCTAGCACAGATACGCAGTATTTT,CASSPRAASTDTQYF
few,-,TRBV7-2,TRBJ2-3,TGTGCCAGCAGCGGGCTTAGTACGCAGTATTTT,CASSGLSTQYF
few,-,TRBV5-6,TRBJ1-1,TGTGCCAGCAGCTTCATACCAACACTTTCTGGTTCGGAGAACACTGAAGCTTTCTTT,CASSFIPTLSGSENTEAFF
-,-,TRBV7-9,TRBJ2-4,TGTGCCAGCAGCGCCTCTACGAGGGTGGCCAAAAACATTCAGTACTTC,CASSASTRVAKNIQYF
-,-,TRBV7-6,TRBJ2-2,TGTGCCAGCAGCTCGAATCAGGGTGCGAACACCGGGGAGCTGTTTTTT,CASSSNQGANTGELFF
-,TRBD2,TRBV9,TRBJ2-1,TGTGCCAGCAGCGTAGCTTCGACTAGCGGGGGGGCTAGTGAGCAGTTCTTC,CASSVASTSGGASEQFF
-,TRBD1,TRBV7-2,TRBJ1-6,TGTGCCAGCAGCTTAGTGCCGACAGGGGGCTCACCCCTCCACTTT,CASSLVPTGGSPLHF
-,-,TRBV25-1,TRBJ1-5,TGTGCCAGCAGCGGGACACCTAATCAGCCCCAGCATTTT,CASSGTPNQPQHF
few,TRBD1,TRBV2,TRBJ2-3,TGTGCCAGCAGTGTAGACAGGGGGCGAGCAGATACGCAGTATTTT,CASSVDRGRADTQYF
few,-,TRBV10-3,TRBJ2-2,TGTGCCATCAAGGTGGACGGCGGGGAGCTGTTTTTT,CAIKVDGGELFF
-,-,TRBV7-2,TRBJ1-1,TGTGCCAGCAGCTTACAGGGATACACTGAAGCTTTCTTT,CASSLQGYTEAFF
-,-,TRBV4-3,TRBJ1-6,TGCGCCAGCAGCCAAGATCCAGGAAATGCTAATAATTCACCCCTCCACTTT,CASSQDPGNANNSPLHF
-,TRBD2,TRBV4-1,TRBJ2-3,TGCGCCAGCAGCCAACGGACTAGCGGATACACAGATACGCAGTATTTT,CASSQRTSGYTDTQYF
-,-,TRBV2,TRBJ2-7,TGTGCCAGCAGTGAAGGGACGGTTACCTACGAGCAGTACTTC,CASSEGTVTYEQYF
few,-,TRBV29-1,TRBJ1-1,TGCAGCGGGGGTAGGGGGTATCAAACTGAAGCTTTCTTT,CSGGRGYQTEAFF
few,-,TRBV30,TRBJ2-5,TGTGCCTGGAGTGTACACATCCAAGAGACCCAGTACTTC,CAWSVHIQETQYF
-,-,TRBV10-3,TRBJ1-4,TGTGCCATCAGTGAGTCGCAGGTGGGGGAAAAACTGTTTTTT,CAISESQVGEKLFF
-,-,TRBV30,TRBJ1-1,TGTGCCTGGTCCGGGACCACAGCTTTCTTT,CAWSGTTAFF
-,-,TRBV6-1,TRBJ1-2,TGTGCCAGCAGTGTTGGGACTTTAGGTGGCTACACCTTC,CASSVGTLGGYTF
-,TRBD1,TRBV7-3,TRBJ2-1,TGTGCCAGCAGCTTTCAGACAGGGATCTACAATGAGCAGTTCTTC,CASSFQTGIYNEQFF
-,-,TRBV9,TRBJ1-2,TGTGCCAGCAGCGTAGAGAGTCGCCTTGGGTATGGCTACACCTTC,CASSVESRLGYGYTF
few,-,TRBV21-1,TRBJ2-3,TGTGCCAGCAGCAAAGCGAAGGGACAGGGATCAGATACGCAGTATTTT,CASSKAKGQGSDTQYF
few,-,TRBV5-6,TRBJ2-7,TGTGCCAGCAGCTTTCCTAGCGCTTACGAGCAGTACTTC,CASSFPSAYEQYF
-,TRBD1,TRBV29-1,TRBJ1-2,TGCAGCGTTGAGGGTCCCGGTACAGGGGGTTATGGCTACACCTTC,CSVEGPGTGGYGYTF
few,-,TRBV7-2,TRBJ2-4,TGTGCCAGCAAAGCTCCGATAGCCAAAAACATTCAGTACTTC,CASKAPIAKNIQYF
few,-,TRBV6-1,TRBJ1-1,TGTGCCAGCACCCAGGACCGAATGAACACTGAAGCTTTCTTT,CASTQDRMNTEAFF
-,TRBD2,TRBV9,TRBJ2-5,TGTGCCAGCAGCAGAGGACTAGCACAAGAGACCCAGTACTTC,CASSRGLAQETQYF
-,-,TRBV5-1,TRBJ2-3,TGCGCCAGCAGCTTGGCGACAGATACGCAGTATTTT,CASSLATDTQYF
-,-,TRBV7-9,TRBJ2-3,TGTGCCAGCAGCCCTCGTGGAGATACGCAGTATTTT,CASSPRGDTQYF
few,-,TRBV4-1,TRBJ2-5,TGCGCCAGCAGCCAAGAGGGGAACCTTGACGGTCAAGAGACCCAGTACTTC,CASSQEGNLDGQETQYF
-,-,TRBV6-5,TRBJ2-7,TGTGCCAGCAGTAACTACGAGCAGTACTTC,CASSNYEQYF
few,-,TRBV6-5,TRBJ2-2,TGTGCCAGCAGCTCCCAAGCCCGGGAGCTGTTTTTT,CASSSQARELFF
-,-,TRBV7-9,TRBJ1-2,TGTGCCAGCAGCTCACCAATTTTACGGGGAACCTATGGCTACACCTTC,CASSSPILRGTYGYTF
few,TRBD1,TRBV7-2,TRBJ2-3,TGTGCCAGCAGCTGGGACAGGGGGGGCACAGATACGCAGTATTTT,CASSWDRGGTDTQYF
-,TRBD2,TRBV7-2,TRBJ2-1,TGTGCCAGCAGCTTACTAGCGGGGGGGCCGCCTGAGCAGTTCTTC,CASSLLAGGPPEQFF
few,TRBD2,TRBV7-2,TRBJ2-3,TGTGCCAGCAGCTTAGGACTAGCGGGAGGGACAGATACGCAGTATTTT,CASSLGLAGGTDTQYF
-,TRBD1,TRBV18,TRBJ2-6,TGTGCCAGCTCACCACTCAGGGGGCGCCTCTCTGGGGCCAACGTCCTGACTTTC,CASSPLRGRLSGANVLTF
-,-,TRBV29-1,TRBJ1-1,TGCAGCGTTGCGGAACCGAGGACACCCCCTTGGGCTTTCTTT,CSVAEPRTPPWAFF
-,-,TRBV5-4,TRBJ2-7,TGTGCCAGCAGCGCGGGCGGGGTATTATCCTACGAGCAGTACTTC,CASSAGGVLSYEQYF
-,-,TRBV7-2,TRBJ1-6,TGTGCCAGCAGCCTCGGTCCGCGTATAGGTTCACCCCTCCACTTT,CASSLGPRIGSPLHF
few,-,TRBV5-1,TRBJ2-5,TGCGCCAGCGGACAAGGCACGGCGAAAGAGACCCAGTACTTC,CASGQGTAKETQYF
few,TRBD2,TRBV30,TRBJ2-3,TGTGCCTGGTCTCCCGGGAGGGCCGGCACAGATACGCAGTATTTT,CAWSPGRAGTDTQYF
-,TRBD1,TRBV19,TRBJ2-5,TGTGCCAGTAGCATGGGGACAGGGTACCAAGAGACCCAGTACTTC,CASSMGTGYQETQYF
few,-,TRBV7-9,TRBJ1-3,TGTGCCAGCAGCTGGTTTTCGGACACTGGAAACACCATATATTTT,CASSWFSDTGNTIYF